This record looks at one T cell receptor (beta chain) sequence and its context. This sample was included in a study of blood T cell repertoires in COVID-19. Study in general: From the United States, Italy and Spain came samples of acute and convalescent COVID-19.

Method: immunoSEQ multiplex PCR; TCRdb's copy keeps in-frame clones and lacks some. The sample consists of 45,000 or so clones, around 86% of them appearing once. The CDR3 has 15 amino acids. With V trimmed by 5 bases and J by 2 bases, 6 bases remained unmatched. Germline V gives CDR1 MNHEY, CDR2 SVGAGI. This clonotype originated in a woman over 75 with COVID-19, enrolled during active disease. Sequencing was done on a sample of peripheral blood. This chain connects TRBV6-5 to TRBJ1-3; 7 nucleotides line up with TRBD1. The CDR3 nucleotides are TGTGCCAGCAGTAACGACAGGGCGACTGGAAACACCATATATTTT. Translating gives CASSNDRATGNTIYF.